This TCR beta chain was identified during a study of graft-versus-host responses after intestinal transplantation. Study background: Among the recipients, transplants were multivisceral, liver-intestinal, or isolated intestinal. After anti-thymocyte globulin induction, recipients took tacrolimus and steroids for three to four years.

Study-wide results and limits: Early post-transplant HvG declines were associated with peak circulating GvH clone levels. Those patients showing graft-donor T cell macrochimerism displayed high graft-versus-host to host-versus-graft clonal ratios in allografts.

Sequencing used immunoSEQ multiplex PCR; TCRdb keeps in-frame clones, though not all of them. The data show some 81,000 clones, with about 88% seen just once and less than 0.4% held by the top ten. The V segment lost 6 bases and the J segment 4 bases; nucleotides outside the gene matches: 8. The germline gives CDR1 LNHDA, CDR2 SQIVND (reference sequence). This CDR3 has 15 amino acids. As for this clone: Its antigen is currently unknown.

The material was unstimulated CD4+ T cells sorted from spleen or lymph node cells, obtained before intestinal transplant. The J gene is TRBJ2-2, the V gene TRBV19; TRBD2 matches at 7 bases. The TCR sequence derives from a human donor who received an intestinal transplant. Here the CDR3 reads CASRQAGVLTGELFF. CDR3 in DNA: TGTGCCAGTAGGCAGGCGGGAGTCCTCACCGGGGAGCTGTTTTTT.